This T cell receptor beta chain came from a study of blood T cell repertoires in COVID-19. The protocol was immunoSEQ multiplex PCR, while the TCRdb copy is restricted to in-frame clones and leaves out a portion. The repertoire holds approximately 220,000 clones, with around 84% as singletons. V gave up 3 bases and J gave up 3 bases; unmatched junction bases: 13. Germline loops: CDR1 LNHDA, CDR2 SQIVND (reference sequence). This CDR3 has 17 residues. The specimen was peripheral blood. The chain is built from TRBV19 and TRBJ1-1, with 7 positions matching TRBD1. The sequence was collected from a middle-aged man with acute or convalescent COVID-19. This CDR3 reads CASSITGQTNIDTEAFF. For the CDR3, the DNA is TGTGCCAGTAGTATCACGGGACAGACCAACATCGACACTGAAGCTTTCTTT.